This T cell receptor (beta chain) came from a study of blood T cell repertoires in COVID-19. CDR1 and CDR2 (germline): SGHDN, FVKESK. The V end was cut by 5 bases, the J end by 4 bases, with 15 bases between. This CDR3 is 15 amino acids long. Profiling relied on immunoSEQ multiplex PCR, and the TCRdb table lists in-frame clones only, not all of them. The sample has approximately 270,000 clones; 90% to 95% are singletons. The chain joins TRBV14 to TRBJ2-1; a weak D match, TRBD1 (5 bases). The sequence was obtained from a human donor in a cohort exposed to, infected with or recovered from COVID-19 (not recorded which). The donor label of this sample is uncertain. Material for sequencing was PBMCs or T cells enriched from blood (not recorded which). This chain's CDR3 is CASSSIRVSYNEQFF. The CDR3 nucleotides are TGTGCCAGCAGCTCAATCAGGGTCTCATACAATGAGCAGTTCTTC.